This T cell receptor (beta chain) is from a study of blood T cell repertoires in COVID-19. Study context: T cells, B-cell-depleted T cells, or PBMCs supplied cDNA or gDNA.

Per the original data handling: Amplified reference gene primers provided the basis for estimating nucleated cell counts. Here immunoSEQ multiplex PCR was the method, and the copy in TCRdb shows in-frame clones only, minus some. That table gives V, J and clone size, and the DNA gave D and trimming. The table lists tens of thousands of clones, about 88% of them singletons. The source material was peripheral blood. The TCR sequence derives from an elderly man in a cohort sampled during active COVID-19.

In DNA, the CDR3 is TGTGCCAGCAGCCCGCGGCTAGCGGGAGGGTTGTCGCAGTATTTT. It codes for CASSPRLAGGLSQYF. The J gene is TRBJ2-3, the V gene TRBV3-1 (or the pseudogene TRBV3-2); 12 nucleotides agree with TRBD2. Trimming at V came to 4 bases and at J to 10 bases, leaving 9 bases not matched to a gene. CDR3 length: 15 residues. CDR1 and CDR2 (germline): LGHDT, YNNKEL (reference sequence).